A single sample gave rise to the 24 T cell receptor beta chains below, sequenced in a study of blood T cell repertoires in COVID-19. Using immunoSEQ multiplex PCR, the repertoire was profiled, and TCRdb retains in-frame clones only, with some absent. Found here are around 250,000 clones, about 80% of them singletons; the top ten hold 3.4%. Material: PBMCs or T cells enriched from blood (not recorded which). The receptors were gathered from a man in his forties or fifties who had recovered from COVID-19.

The chain links TRBV15 to TRBJ1-4, with 8 positions matching TRBD1. The CDR3 contains 14 residues. CDR1 is LNHNV, CDR2 YYDKDF, per germline (reference sequence). Trimming at V came to 8 bases and at J to 6 bases, leaving 8 bases not matched to a gene. The CDR3 DNA reads TGTGCCACCGACGGACAGGGAGAGTATGAAAAACTGTTTTTT. Residues: CATDGQGEYEKLFF.

This chain links TRBV5-1 with TRBJ2-1, with TRBD1 matching over 10 bases. V shed 6 bases and J 10 bases; nucleotides not matched to a gene: 10. Germline CDR1 and CDR2: SGHRS and YFSETQ. This CDR3 contains 14 residues. This chain's CDR3 is CASMTGGFKSEQFF. The DNA for the CDR3 is TGCGCCAGCATGACAGGGGGCTTCAAGTCGGAGCAGTTCTTC.

This clone was counted only a few times. This chain links TRBV6-4 with TRBJ1-6; D call uncertain. The V and J ends lost 6 bases and 6 bases respectively, with 12 bases between them. Looked up from germline, CDR1 is MRHNA and CDR2 is SNTAGT. The CDR3 extends over 14 amino acids. CDR3 in amino acids: CASSLNSFNSPLHF. The CDR3 DNA is TGTGCCAGCAGCCTCAACTCGTTTAATTCACCCCTCCACTTT.

This chain connects TRBV5-1 to TRBJ1-1; D may be TRBD1 (6 bases). The CDR3 is 16 residues long. Germline lookup yields CDR1 SGHRS and CDR2 YFSETQ. The germline V and J ends were trimmed by 4 bases and 2 bases, with 18 bases remaining between them. CDR3 protein: CASSRNPTGINTEAFF. Written as DNA, the CDR3 is TGCGCCAGCAGCCGTAACCCTACAGGGATTAACACTGAAGCTTTCTTT.

V and J are TRBV4-1 and TRBJ2-5, with TRBD1 matching over 10 bases. V lost 2 bases to trimming and J lost 8 bases; unmatched junction nucleotides: 8. This CDR3 is 15 amino acids long. Germline-derived CDR1 and CDR2 are MGHRA and YSYEKL. The CDR3 sequence: CASSQPGTGAGTQYF. Here the CDR3 DNA reads TGCGCCAGCAGCCAACCCGGGACAGGGGCTGGTACCCAGTACTTC.

CDR3 sequence: CASSPGFETGGTEAFF. The DNA for the CDR3 is TGTGCCAGCAGCCCAGGCTTCGAAACAGGGGGAACTGAAGCTTTCTTT. The rearrangement links TRBV3-1 (or the pseudogene TRBV3-2) to TRBJ1-1; 8 nucleotides match TRBD1. J lost 5 bases, V lost 4 bases, and 12 bases had no gene match. CDR3 length: 16 amino acids. Germline values: CDR1 LGHDT, CDR2 YNNKEL (reference sequence).

V and J are TRBV15 and TRBJ2-6; the D gene is possibly TRBD1 (5 bases). Trimming took 3 bases from V and 4 from J, leaving 7 bases between them. The CDR3 has 14 amino acids. The germline V gene has CDR1 LNHNV and CDR2 YYDKDF (reference sequence). DNA of the CDR3: TGTGCCACCAGCAGGGACAAGGGGGCCAACGTCCTGACTTTC. Translation: CATSRDKGANVLTF.

V gene TRBV19 combines with J gene TRBJ2-1, with D uncertain. Germline CDR1 LNHDA, CDR2 SQIVND (reference sequence). V was shortened by 3 bases and J by 6 bases, with 9 bases between the two germline ends. CDR3 length: 13 residues. The CDR3 here is CASSIGRFNEQFF. The CDR3 bases are TGTGCCAGTAGTATTGGCCGATTCAATGAGCAGTTCTTC.

This chain connects TRBV7-2 to TRBJ1-6, with 10 bases matching TRBD1. Germline trimming cut 5 bases from V and 6 bases from J; bases unmatched to any gene: 1. This CDR3 has 14 residues. Per germline, CDR1 SGHTA and CDR2 FQGNSA. DNA of the CDR3: TGTGCCAGCAGCCGGACAGGGGGTAATTCACCCCTCCACTTT. This encodes CASSRTGGNSPLHF. The full variable domain, completed using reference TRBV7-2 and TRBJ1-6, is GAGVSQSPSNKVTEKGKDVELRCDPISGHTALYWYRQSLGQGLEFLIYFQGNSAPDKSGLPSDRFSAERTGGSVSTLTIQRTQQEDSAVYLCASSRTGGNSPLHFGNGTRLTVT.

The chain has TRBV18 and TRBJ2-3; possibly TRBD2 for D (6 bases). The CDR3 loop spans 15 amino acids. The germline V gene encodes CDR1 KGHSH and CDR2 LQKENI. Between the trimmed V and J ends, which lost 6 bases and 3 bases, there was a span of 16 bases. CDR3 DNA: TGTGCCAGCTCGCGGGACTCGACTGTGACAGATACGCAGTATTTT. Its protein is CASSRDSTVTDTQYF. Full variable domain (remainder filled in from reference TRBV18 and TRBJ2-3): NAGVMQNPRHLVRRRGQEARLRCSPMKGHSHVYWYRQLPEEGLKFMVYLQKENIIDESGMPKERFSAEFPKEGPSILRIQQVVRGDSAAYFCASSRDSTVTDTQYFGPGTRLTVL.

This clone has a single count. The J gene is TRBJ2-3, the V gene TRBV19, with D tentatively TRBD2 (6 bases). CDR3 length: 13 amino acids. Germline CDR1 reads LNHDA; CDR2 reads SQIVND (reference sequence). V dropped 3 bases and J dropped 6 bases, with 10 bases sitting between them. In DNA form, the CDR3 reads TGTGCCAGTAGTATGGAGGGACGGGATACGCAGTATTTT. Encoded protein: CASSMEGRDTQYF.

This chain connects TRBV19 to TRBJ2-2; TRBD1 might be the D (5 bases). V was shortened by 5 bases and J by 8 bases, with 12 bases between the two germline ends. The CDR3 loop spans 13 amino acids. Germline CDR1 and CDR2: LNHDA and SQIVND (reference sequence). The CDR3 spells CASSFKGMGELFF. The CDR3 coding sequence is TGTGCCAGTAGTTTTAAGGGGATGGGGGAGCTGTTTTTT.

This clone was counted between two and nine times. The rearrangement links TRBV5-1 to TRBJ2-3; the match to TRBD1 covers 7 bases. This CDR3 is built from 12 residues. Germline lookup yields CDR1 SGHRS and CDR2 YFSETQ. Trimming took 0 bases from V and 10 from J; bases not matched to a gene: 2. The CDR3 here is CASSLEGAAQYF. CDR3 sequence (DNA): TGCGCCAGCAGCTTGGAGGGGGCGGCGCAGTATTTT. Full variable domain (rest looked up from reference TRBV5-1 and TRBJ2-3): KAGVTQTPRYLIKTRGQQVTLSCSPISGHRSVSWYQQTPGQGLQFLFEYFSETQRNKGNFPGRFSGRQFSNSRSEMNVSTLELGDSALYLCASSLEGAAQYFGPGTRLTVL.

V is TRBV5-6 and J is TRBJ1-6, with 10 bases fitting TRBD1. V lost 4 bases to trimming and J lost 10 bases; unmatched junction nucleotides: 11. CDR1 SGHDT and CDR2 YYEEEE come from the germline V gene. The CDR3 runs 16 residues. For the CDR3, the DNA is TGTGCCAGCAGCAGATTTTCTCCGGGACAGGGGTCACCCCTCCACTTT. Translated: CASSRFSPGQGSPLHF.

The chain has TRBV7-2 and TRBJ2-7; weak D call: TRBD2 (5 bases). The CDR3 is 15 amino acids. The ends were cut back, 1 base at V and 2 bases at J, with 12 bases in the middle. Germline CDR1 SGHTA, CDR2 FQGNSA. Written as DNA, the CDR3 is TGTGCCAGCAGCTTAGGATCCGGACTGGCCTACGAGCAGTACTTC. Translated, it gives CASSLGSGLAYEQYF.

This clone is medium-sized (0.01 to 0.1%) by share. This chain links TRBV9 with TRBJ1-5; perhaps TRBD1 as D (5 bases). CDR3 length equals 15 residues. V lost 7 bases and J 1 base, leaving 15 bases between the germline ends. CDR1 and CDR2 (germline): SGDLS, YYNGEE. CDR3 DNA sequence: TGTGCCAGCGGAGCGACAGATCAGAGCAATCAGCCCCAGCATTTT. Translating it yields CASGATDQSNQPQHF.

The J gene is TRBJ2-6, the V gene TRBV11-2, with TRBD1 matching over 9 bases. The CDR3 covers 17 residues. Germline assignment: CDR1 SGHAT and CDR2 FQNNGV. The V gene end was trimmed by 5 bases and the J gene end by 4 bases; junction bases not matched to a gene: 9. CDR3 region: CASSTTGTGTGANVLTF. CDR3 nucleotides: TGTGCCAGCAGCACCACCGGGACAGGGACCGGGGCCAACGTCCTGACTTTC.

This clone has only a few counts. Other DNA sequences of this sample code for an identical CDR3. The rearrangement uses TRBV29-1 and TRBJ2-3; a weak D match, TRBD2 (5 bases). Per the germline V gene, CDR1 is SQVTM and CDR2 is ANQGSEA. The CDR3 contains 10 residues. Trimming pared 4 bases from V and 6 bases from J, leaving 5 bases between. CDR3 amino acids: CSVGEDTQYF. DNA of the CDR3: TGCAGCGTTGGGGAGGATACGCAGTATTTT.

The CDR3, as DNA: TGTGCCAGCAGCCCCGGGAGCGGCCCCTCCTACGAGCAGTACTTC. Translating gives CASSPGSGPSYEQYF. The chain couples TRBV28 to TRBJ2-7; D may be TRBD2 (6 bases). The CDR3 contains 15 residues. V was cut by 6 bases and J by 0 bases, with 15 bases left in between. Germline loops: CDR1 MDHEN, CDR2 SYDVKM.

The gene calls are TRBV24-1 and TRBJ2-1; D gene uncertain. The CDR3 runs 13 residues. Trimming cost V 5 bases and J 6 bases, with 10 bases left between them. Germline V gene sequence: CDR1 KGHDR, CDR2 SFDVKD. The CDR3 sequence: CATSGIGPNEQFF. CDR3 sequence (DNA): TGTGCCACCAGTGGAATTGGGCCCAATGAGCAGTTCTTC.

The chain is built from TRBV18 and TRBJ1-5; D not certain. This CDR3 region has 13 residues. Germline V gives CDR1 KGHSH, CDR2 LQKENI. Trimming removed 3 bases from V and 5 bases from J, with 8 bases in between. CDR3 amino acids: CASSPRGDQPQHF. The CDR3 DNA reads as TGTGCCAGCTCACCTCGAGGAGATCAGCCCCAGCATTTT.

The chain couples TRBV7-3 to TRBJ2-6; no firm D call. The length of the CDR3 is 14 residues. CDR1 and CDR2 (germline): SGHTA, FQGTGA. Trimming cost V 3 bases and J 3 bases, with 6 bases left between them. Written as DNA, the CDR3 is TGTGCCAGCAGCTTCTCGGGTGGGGCCAACGTCCTGACTTTC. It codes for CASSFSGGANVLTF.

This sequence joins TRBV9 and TRBJ2-7; D is perhaps TRBD1 (5 bases). CDR3 length equals 14 residues. Per the germline V gene, CDR1 is SGDLS and CDR2 is YYNGEE. V gave up 3 bases and J gave up 2 bases, with 12 bases separating them. The CDR3 coding sequence is TGTGCCAGCAGCGCACAGGATTTTACCTACGAGCAGTACTTC. This gives the protein CASSAQDFTYEQYF. The entire variable domain, with the rest obtained from reference TRBV9 and TRBJ2-7, is as follows: DSGVTQTPKHLITATGQRVTLRCSPRSGDLSVYWYQQSLDQGLQFLIQYYNGEERAKGNILERFSAQQFPDLHSELNLSSLELGDSALYFCASSAQDFTYEQYFGPGTRLTVT.

The chain recombines TRBV12-3 or TRBV12-4 with TRBJ2-7, with 9 bases identical to TRBD1. This CDR3 contains 13 residues. J was trimmed by 5 bases and V by 6 bases; bases with no gene match: 5. The DNA of the CDR3 is TGTGCCAGCAGCCGGACAGGGGAAAACGAGCAGTACTTC. Its translation: CASSRTGENEQYF.